These 31 T cell receptor beta chains came from one sample sequenced in a study of blood T cell repertoires in COVID-19. This table comes from immunoSEQ multiplex PCR, and its TCRdb copy is limited to in-frame clones, with some not included. The repertoire has 150,000 to 200,000 clones, roughly 80% of them found once; the top ten carry approximately 11%. Sequencing was carried out using peripheral blood. These receptors all come from a man between 65 and 80 years old with active or convalescent COVID-19.

The chain joins TRBV27 to TRBJ2-7; D gene ambiguous. The CDR3 is 13 residues long. Trimming pared 5 bases from V and 5 bases from J, leaving 13 bases between. CDR1 is MNHEY and CDR2 is SMNVEV in the germline V gene (reference sequence). This CDR3 reads CASSPRGSHEQYF. The CDR3, as DNA: TGTGCCAGCAGTCCCCGAGGATCCCACGAGCAGTACTTC.

The sample holds a few counts of this clone. The genes are TRBV27 and TRBJ2-7; 13 bases map to TRBD2. Germline V gene data show CDR1 as MNHEY and CDR2 as SMNVEV (reference sequence). V shed 7 bases, J shed 1 base, and the junction held 1 base outside the gene matches. The CDR3 is 14 amino acids. CDR3 DNA: TGTGCCAGCACGGGACTAGCGGGGTCCTACGAGCAGTACTTC. This encodes CASTGLAGSYEQYF.

This sequence joins TRBV19 and TRBJ1-5; TRBD1 matches 7 bases. From germline, CDR1 is LNHDA and CDR2 SQIVND (reference sequence). The CDR3 spans 15 residues. V trimming: 6 bases; J trimming: 2 bases; junction bases outside the gene matches: 7. In DNA, the CDR3 is TGTGCCAGTAGAACAACAGGGGTCGGCAATCAGCCCCAGCATTTT. Its protein product is CASRTTGVGNQPQHF.

The chain recombines TRBV6-2 or TRBV6-3 with TRBJ2-2; TRBD1 might be the D (5 bases). Germline CDR1 is MNHEY and CDR2 is SVGEGT. Trimming took 2 bases from V and 0 from J, leaving 16 bases between them. The CDR3 is 18 amino acids. Written as DNA, the CDR3 is TGTGCCAGCAGTTACATGACAGCCCGAAGCCCGAACACCGGGGAGCTGTTTTTT. It encodes CASSYMTARSPNTGELFF.

The chain recombines TRBV18 with TRBJ2-5, with D uncertain. CDR1 and CDR2 from the germline V gene are KGHSH and LQKENI. V lost 2 bases, J lost 7 bases, and 11 bases lay in between. The CDR3 loop spans 13 amino acids. The CDR3 DNA is TGTGCCAGCTCACCAGACAACCTGGGGACCCAGTACTTC. Protein product: CASSPDNLGTQYF.

V is TRBV7-9 and J is TRBJ1-2; D not resolved. The CDR3 spans 13 residues. Germline CDR1 reads SEHNR; CDR2 reads FQNEAQ (reference sequence). The V gene lost 0 bases and the J gene lost 4 bases, with 6 bases spanning the gap. CDR3 DNA: TGTGCCAGCAGCTTAGCCCCCAGCTATGGCTACACCTTC. This sequence encodes CASSLAPSYGYTF. The full variable domain, completed using reference TRBV7-9 and TRBJ1-2, is DTGVSQNPRHKITKRGQNVTFRCDPISEHNRLYWYRQTLGQGPEFLTYFQNEAQLEKSRLLSDRFSAERPKGSFSTLEIQRTEQGDSAMYLCASSLAPSYGYTFGSGTRLTVV.

The chain has TRBV14 and TRBJ2-2; 7 nucleotides agree with TRBD2. The CDR3 is 15 residues long. The trim removed 9 bases at V and 2 bases at J, leaving 9 bases unmatched. The germline CDR1 and CDR2 sequences are SGHDN and FVKESK. CDR3 residues: CARSETSLNTGELFF. CDR3 coding DNA: TGTGCCAGATCCGAGACTAGCCTTAACACCGGGGAGCTGTTTTTT.

The chain employs TRBV28 and TRBJ2-5; 9 bases are a match to TRBD2. Germline V lookup: CDR1 MDHEN, CDR2 SYDVKM. With 6 bases clipped from V and 4 bases from J, the junction kept 9 bases outside the gene matches. The CDR3 runs 15 residues. CDR3 coding DNA: TGTGCCAGCAGATTCGGCGGGAGGGACGTAGAGACCCAGTACTTC. This encodes CASRFGGRDVETQYF.

The rearrangement links TRBV15 to TRBJ1-2, with D perhaps matching TRBD1 (6 bases). Germline V gene lookup returns CDR1 LNHNV and CDR2 YYDKDF (reference sequence). This CDR3 is 15 amino acids long. Trimming removed 8 bases from V and 4 bases from J, with 20 bases in between. The CDR3 protein is CATSRRDTQRYGYTF. In nucleotides, the CDR3 is TGTGCCACCTCCCGCCGGGACACTCAACGCTATGGCTACACCTTC.

V usage is TRBV3-1 (or the pseudogene TRBV3-2) and J usage is TRBJ2-2; TRBD2 matches at 12 bases. CDR3 length: 17 amino acids. V dropped 3 bases and J dropped 6; count of bases not matched to a gene: 8. The germline CDR1 and CDR2 sequences are LGHDT and YNNKEL (reference sequence). CDR3 region: CASSHSRLAGDPGELFF. In nucleotides, the CDR3 is TGTGCCAGCAGCCATTCCAGACTAGCGGGAGACCCCGGGGAGCTGTTTTTT.

This chain uses TRBV6-5 with TRBJ1-6; D is unresolved. This CDR3 region has 13 residues. Germline CDR1 MNHEY, CDR2 SVGAGI. The V and J ends lost 0 bases and 13 bases respectively, with 10 bases between them. CDR3 sequence (DNA): TGTGCCAGCAGTTACTCGAACGGTCTTCCCCTCCACTTT. The encoded protein is CASSYSNGLPLHF.

V is TRBV7-3 and J is TRBJ2-5, with a weak D call TRBD2 (6 bases). The V end lost 0 bases, the J end lost 3 bases, and 11 bases lay between the germline ends. The germline V gene encodes CDR1 SGHTA and CDR2 FQGTGA. The CDR3 length is 15 residues. CDR3 residues: CASSLTGSWEETQYF. CDR3 nucleotides: TGTGCCAGCAGCTTAACCGGGAGTTGGGAAGAGACCCAGTACTTC.

The chain joins TRBV19 to TRBJ1-1; D is undetermined. The CDR3 contains 13 residues. Looked up from germline, CDR1 is LNHDA and CDR2 is SQIVND (reference sequence). With 5 bases removed from V and 5 bases from J, the gap between germline ends came to 12 bases. CDR3: CASSRVAGTEAFF. The CDR3 region has the DNA TGTGCCAGTAGTCGGGTGGCGGGGACTGAAGCTTTCTTT.

The genes are TRBV16 and TRBJ2-6, with a possible D match to TRBD2 (6 bases). Trimming pared 2 bases from V and 4 bases from J, leaving 15 bases between. This CDR3 has 17 amino acids. Germline assignment: CDR1 KGHSY and CDR2 FQNENV. The CDR3 bases are TGTGCCAGCAGCCAACCGTGGGGGGTTTCAGGGGCCAACGTCCTGACTTTC. This gives the protein CASSQPWGVSGANVLTF.

The chain couples TRBV2 to TRBJ2-7, with D possibly being TRBD2 (6 bases). Trimming left V 2 bases short and J 0 bases short, with 11 bases between. CDR1 is SNHLY, CDR2 FYNNEI, per germline. CDR3 size: 15 residues. CDR3 region: CASSERPSASYEQYF. The CDR3 nucleotides read TGTGCCAGCAGTGAAAGGCCTAGCGCCTCCTACGAGCAGTACTTC.

This chain uses TRBV5-1 with TRBJ2-1; D is unclear. Germline CDR1 reads SGHRS; CDR2 reads YFSETQ. This CDR3 has 16 amino acids. V was cut by 4 bases and J by 0 bases, with 14 bases left in between. DNA of the CDR3: TGCGCCAGCAGCCAGACTCGTTCTAGCTCCTACAATGAGCAGTTCTTC. It encodes CASSQTRSSSYNEQFF.

The chain recombines TRBV7-8 with TRBJ2-7; 13 nucleotides align to TRBD2. The trim removed 6 bases at V and 3 bases at J, leaving 14 bases unmatched. This CDR3 spans 18 amino acids. From germline, CDR1 is SGHVS and CDR2 FQNEAQ. The chain's CDR3 is CASSNHLGLAGEGYEQYF. CDR3 DNA sequence: TGTGCCAGCAGTAATCACCTCGGACTAGCGGGAGAAGGCTACGAGCAGTACTTC.

This clone is a singleton in its sample. The CDR3: CASSMAGGPYEQYF. Written as DNA, the CDR3 is TGTGCCAGTAGTATGGCGGGGGGTCCCTACGAGCAGTACTTC. V and J are TRBV19 and TRBJ2-7; 8 nucleotides line up with TRBD2. After removal of 3 bases from V and 2 bases from J, the junction contained 3 bases not matched to a gene. The CDR3 runs to 14 residues. The germline gives CDR1 LNHDA, CDR2 SQIVND (reference sequence).

The J gene is TRBJ1-5, the V gene TRBV7-2; TRBD1 agrees at 9 bases. Germline V gives CDR1 SGHTA, CDR2 FQGNSA. This CDR3 comprises 15 residues. Trimming cost V 6 bases and J 1 base; bases outside gene matches: 4. The CDR3 sequence: CASRTTGGSNQPQHF. DNA of the CDR3: TGTGCCAGCAGAACTACAGGGGGCAGCAATCAGCCCCAGCATTTT.

V and J are TRBV19 and TRBJ2-5; D perhaps matches TRBD2 (6 bases). CDR3 length: 15 amino acids. CDR1 is LNHDA, CDR2 SQIVND, per germline (reference sequence). Trimming shortened V by 7 bases and J by 2 bases, and 17 bases separated the two germline ends. The CDR3 is CASTPGWGEQETQYF. Written as DNA, the CDR3 is TGTGCCAGTACCCCGGGCTGGGGGGAACAAGAGACCCAGTACTTC.

The J gene is TRBJ1-5, the V gene TRBV19, with D uncertain. Between the trimmed V and J ends, which lost 5 bases and 7 bases, there was a span of 21 bases. Germline CDR1 and CDR2: LNHDA and SQIVND (reference sequence). The CDR3 extends over 16 amino acids. CDR3: CASSFRPNSGAQPQHF. The CDR3 nucleotides are TGTGCCAGTAGTTTCCGGCCCAACAGTGGCGCCCAGCCCCAGCATTTT.

A word on this clone: In the same sample, other DNA sequences code for this CDR3. V and J are TRBV5-1 and TRBJ1-2, with 8 bases lining up with TRBD1. With V trimmed by 1 base and J by 3 bases, 2 bases remained unmatched. Germline loops: CDR1 SGHRS, CDR2 YFSETQ. The CDR3 totals 14 residues. The CDR3 DNA sequence: TGCGCCAGCAGCTTGCAGGGGGCTGACTATGGCTACACCTTC. This sequence encodes CASSLQGADYGYTF.

The chain couples TRBV11-2 to TRBJ2-7; TRBD2 aligns across 7 bases. CDR1 and CDR2 from the germline V gene are SGHAT and FQNNGV. Trimming cost V 7 bases and J 5 bases; bases outside gene matches: 14. The CDR3 covers 15 residues. This CDR3 reads CASIALREGSDEQYF. DNA of the CDR3: TGTGCCAGCATTGCATTGAGGGAGGGCTCGGACGAGCAGTACTTC.

J is TRBJ2-5 and V is TRBV2, with D maybe TRBD2 (6 bases). The length of the CDR3 is 14 residues. CDR1 is SNHLY and CDR2 is FYNNEI in the germline V gene. V lost 3 bases to trimming and J lost 3 bases, with 11 bases between them. This chain's CDR3 is CASSETRIKETQYF. The CDR3, as DNA: TGTGCCAGCAGTGAGACTAGAATAAAAGAGACCCAGTACTTC.

Only a few counts were recorded for this clone. The chain combines TRBV6-5 with TRBJ1-2; tentatively, D is TRBD1 (5 bases). Trimming cost V 3 bases and J 4 bases, with 15 bases left between them. CDR1 and CDR2 (germline): MNHEY, SVGAGI. CDR3 size: 15 residues. The CDR3 DNA reads as TGTGCCAGCAGTTATAGGGGCGGAACCACCTATGGCTACACCTTC. It yields the protein CASSYRGGTTYGYTF.

The chain carries TRBV7-2 and TRBJ2-3; TRBD2 matches at 11 bases. Trimming cost V 5 bases and J 2 bases; bases outside gene matches: 12. This CDR3 is 18 amino acids long. Germline V gene sequence: CDR1 SGHTA, CDR2 FQGNSA. In DNA form, the CDR3 reads TGTGCCAGCAGCCCTACCGGAGTAGCGGGGGGGACCACAGATACGCAGTATTTT. This gives the protein CASSPTGVAGGTTDTQYF.

The chain is built from TRBV19 and TRBJ2-1, with TRBD1 matching 7 bases. Germline CDR1 and CDR2: LNHDA and SQIVND (reference sequence). CDR3 length equals 14 residues. The trim removed 10 bases at V and 7 bases at J, leaving 13 bases unmatched. The CDR3 reads CATRGTNQRNEQFF. CDR3 bases: TGTGCCACCAGGGGGACCAACCAACGAAATGAGCAGTTCTTC.

The chain recombines TRBV3-1 (or the pseudogene TRBV3-2) with TRBJ1-2; maybe TRBD1 (6 bases). V was trimmed by 1 base and J by 8 bases, leaving 8 bases between them. There are 12 residues in the CDR3. Germline loops: CDR1 LGHDT, CDR2 YNNKEL (reference sequence). The CDR3 bases are TGTGCCAGCAGCCAAGTCAGGGGAGGCTACACCTTC. It encodes CASSQVRGGYTF.

The rearrangement uses TRBV5-4 and TRBJ2-3, with 7 bases aligning to TRBD1. Per germline, CDR1 SGHNT and CDR2 YYREEE (reference sequence). V was pared by 4 bases and J by 5 bases, with 7 bases of the junction left unmatched. The CDR3 is 14 amino acids. The CDR3 loop is CASSRTGNEDTQYF. The CDR3, as DNA: TGTGCCAGCAGCCGGACAGGTAACGAAGATACGCAGTATTTT. Full variable domain (rest looked up from reference TRBV5-4 and TRBJ2-3): ETGVTQSPTHLIKTRGQQVTLRCSSQSGHNTVSWYQQALGQGPQFIFQYYREEENGRGNFPPRFSGLQFPNYSSELNVNALELDDSALYLCASSRTGNEDTQYFGPGTRLTVL.

V usage is TRBV19 and J usage is TRBJ1-5; D remains unclear. Trimming left V 1 base short and J 6 bases short, with 13 bases between. Germline CDR1 LNHDA, CDR2 SQIVND (reference sequence). The CDR3 covers 15 residues. The CDR3 spells CASSIVGIGGQPQHF. CDR3 DNA sequence: TGTGCCAGTAGTATAGTTGGCATAGGAGGTCAGCCCCAGCATTTT.

The chain couples TRBV5-8 to TRBJ1-6; 7 bases map to TRBD1. The germline V gene has CDR1 SGHTS and CDR2 YDEGEE. J lost 6 bases, V lost 4 bases, and 10 bases had no gene match. This CDR3 comprises 16 residues. For the CDR3, the DNA is TGTGCCAGCAGCAAGACAGGGAAGGGGAGTAATTCACCCCTCCACTTT. Translation gives CASSKTGKGSNSPLHF.